Listed below are T cell receptor beta chains from one sample, sequenced in a study of T-cell memory formation after mild COVID-19. TCRdb processed the 5' RACE reads anew with MiXCR; each CDR3 protein has one entry. The data show fewer than 400,000 distinct CDR3 sequences, roughly 13% seen once. The material sequenced was PBMCs or a T cell subset sorted from them (not recorded which). All receptors come from a man between 18 and 29 years old who had mild COVID-19 (a few samples of this study predate the infection). Cell type and time point are not known. Each CDR3 is given with its conserved first and last residue. Fields, in order: CDR3 protein, CDR3 DNA, clone size, D gene, V gene, J gene, CDR3 length. D genes are given only for firm matches. Where a row states a size, it is once, few, many or the class of an expanded clone; other rows omit it.

CASSVGPRQGGTGELFF,TGTGCCAGCAGCGTAGGCCCTCGACAGGGGGGCACCGGGGAGCTGTTTTTT,.,TRBD1,TRBV9,TRBJ2-2,17
CASSLSEGLNNEQFF,TGTGCCAGCAGCTTATCAGAGGGGCTGAACAATGAGCAGTTCTTC,.,.,TRBV7-2,TRBJ2-1,15
CASSYSGEPGKLFF,TGTGCCAGCAGTTACTCGGGGGAACCGGGAAAACTGTTTTTT,.,.,TRBV6-5,TRBJ1-4,14
CSVANRGITEAFF,TGCAGCGTTGCGAACAGGGGTATCACTGAAGCTTTCTTT,.,TRBD1,TRBV29-1,TRBJ1-1,13
CASSGRRAGLFYGYTF,TGTGCCAGCAGCGGGCGCCGAGCAGGCCTGTTCTATGGCTACACCTTC,.,.,TRBV27,TRBJ1-2,16
CATDWSYEQYF,TGTGCCACCGATTGGTCCTACGAGCAGTACTTC,few,.,TRBV6-1,TRBJ2-7,11
CASSLGSQGGHEQYF,TGCGCCAGCAGCTTGGGGTCACAGGGTGGCCACGAGCAGTACTTC,many,.,TRBV5-1,TRBJ2-7,15
CASRTDSNTGELFF,TGTGCCAGCAGGACAGACTCAAACACCGGGGAGCTGTTTTTT,few,.,TRBV2,TRBJ2-2,14
CASSGENLEQFF,TGTGCCAGCAGCGGAGAAAATTTAGAGCAGTTCTTC,many,.,TRBV11-2,TRBJ2-1,12
CASSRGDSNTGELFF,TGCGCCAGCAGCCGGGGGGACAGCAACACCGGGGAGCTGTTTTTT,.,.,TRBV5-1,TRBJ2-2,15
CSVREGVVETQYF,TGCAGCGTTAGAGAGGGCGTAGTGGAGACCCAGTACTTC,many,.,TRBV29-1,TRBJ2-5,13
CASSLQGVRGGELFF,TGTGCCAGCAGCTTACAGGGGGTTAGAGGCGGGGAGCTGTTTTTT,few,TRBD1,TRBV7-2,TRBJ2-2,15
CASSRLTRDSNTEAFF,TGTGCCAGCAGCCGACTAACCCGGGATTCGAACACTGAAGCTTTCTTT,.,.,TRBV5-6,TRBJ1-1,16
CASSLMEDQPQHF,TGTGCCAGCAGCTTAATGGAGGATCAGCCCCAGCATTTT,few,.,TRBV7-2,TRBJ1-5,13
CAIRIDSSGTGELFF,TGTGCCATCAGGATCGACAGTTCGGGGACCGGGGAGCTGTTTTTT,.,.,TRBV10-3,TRBJ2-2,15
CASSSRTGQIMNTEAFF,TGCGCCAGCAGCTCAAGGACAGGTCAAATAATGAACACTGAAGCTTTCTTT,many,TRBD1,TRBV5-1,TRBJ1-1,17
CASRDTYNSPLHF,TGTGCCAGCAGGGACACCTATAATTCACCCCTCCACTTT,few,.,TRBV6-2/TRBV6-3,TRBJ1-6,13
CASSPNVGGNTEAFF,TGTGCCAGCTCACCTAATGTGGGGGGGAACACTGAAGCTTTCTTT,few,.,TRBV18,TRBJ1-1,15
CASSETGTYSTDTQYF,TGCGCCAGCAGTGAAACCGGGACATATAGCACAGATACGCAGTATTTT,.,.,TRBV10-1,TRBJ2-3,16
CASSYLGGDTEAFF,TGTGCCAGCAGTTACCTCGGAGGTGACACTGAAGCTTTCTTT,.,.,TRBV6-5,TRBJ1-1,14
CASSSRTSGFTDTQYF,TGTGCCAGCAGCTCCCGGACTAGCGGATTCACAGATACGCAGTATTTT,few,TRBD2,TRBV9,TRBJ2-3,16
CASGYGGTEAFF,TGCGCCAGCGGATACGGGGGCACTGAAGCTTTCTTT,many,.,TRBV5-1,TRBJ1-1,12
CASSYNPQGQPQHF,TGTGCCAGCAGCTACAACCCACAGGGCCAGCCCCAGCATTTT,few,.,TRBV7-2,TRBJ1-5,14
CASSEEALGTDTQYF,TGTGCCAGCAGTGAAGAGGCTCTTGGAACAGATACGCAGTATTTT,.,.,TRBV6-1,TRBJ2-3,15
CASSLDTFTDTQYF,TGTGCCAGCAGCTTAGATACATTCACAGATACGCAGTATTTT,.,.,TRBV11-2,TRBJ2-3,14
CASSSGQGSGNTIYF,TGTGCCAGCAGCTCGGGACAGGGCTCTGGAAACACCATATATTTT,few,TRBD1,TRBV11-2,TRBJ1-3,15
CASSQTGDPRGYTF,TGTGCCAGCAGTCAAACCGGGGACCCGCGTGGCTACACCTTC,.,.,TRBV6-2/TRBV6-3,TRBJ1-2,14
CASSYRVGSGNTIYF,TGTGCCAGCAGTTACCGGGTGGGTTCCGGAAACACCATATATTTT,.,.,TRBV6-5,TRBJ1-3,15
CATSDFGETQYF,TGTGCCACCAGTGATTTTGGGGAGACCCAGTACTTC,.,.,TRBV24-1,TRBJ2-5,12
CASSPAGKTLDTEAFF,TGTGCCAGCAGCCCCGCAGGGAAGACACTTGACACTGAAGCTTTCTTT,.,.,TRBV11-2,TRBJ1-1,16
CASSQGRVYTF,TGCGCCAGCAGCCAAGGCCGGGTCTACACCTTC,few,.,TRBV4-1,TRBJ1-2,11
CASSQDEAGGTYEQYF,TGCGCCAGCAGCCAAGACGAAGCGGGGGGAACCTACGAGCAGTACTTC,few,TRBD2,TRBV4-1,TRBJ2-7,16
CASSYLDEAFF,TGTGCCAGCAGTTATTTGGATGAGGCTTTCTTT,few,.,TRBV6-2/TRBV6-3,TRBJ1-1,11
CASSFTGTEETQYF,TGTGCCAGCAGCTTTACCGGGACAGAAGAGACCCAGTACTTC,.,TRBD1,TRBV11-2,TRBJ2-5,14
CASEINRPGETQYF,TGTGCCAGCGAAATCAACAGGCCGGGAGAGACCCAGTACTTC,.,.,TRBV25-1,TRBJ2-5,14
CAISGRTGEAWEQYF,TGTGCCATCAGTGGGAGGACAGGGGAGGCATGGGAGCAGTACTTC,few,TRBD1,TRBV10-3,TRBJ2-7,15
CSAPRDSQETQYF,TGCAGTGCCCCCCGGGACAGCCAAGAGACCCAGTACTTC,few,TRBD1,TRBV20-1,TRBJ2-5,13
CASSNPGGRTGELFF,TGTGCCAGCAGCAACCCGGGGGGCCGAACCGGGGAGCTGTTTTTT,few,.,TRBV7-3,TRBJ2-2,15
CASSPARGPTDTQYF,TGTGCCAGCAGTCCTGCTAGGGGGCCCACAGATACGCAGTATTTT,many,TRBD1,TRBV7-2,TRBJ2-3,15
CATSRDLGDTGFF,TGTGCCACCAGCAGAGATCTTGGGGACACGGGATTCTTC,many,.,TRBV15,TRBJ2-4,13
CASSWGLLRGPYNEQFF,TGTGCCAGCAGTTGGGGTCTTTTGCGGGGGCCCTACAATGAGCAGTTCTTC,few,.,TRBV12-3/TRBV12-4,TRBJ2-1,17
CASSLRSGSTGELFF,TGTGCCAGCAGCTTACGTTCCGGGTCCACCGGGGAGCTGTTTTTT,.,.,TRBV7-6,TRBJ2-2,15
CASSLATGPVSYGYTF,TGCGCCAGCAGCTTGGCCACAGGGCCCGTAAGCTATGGCTACACCTTC,.,.,TRBV5-1,TRBJ1-2,16
CASSFTGFDSPLHF,TGCGCCAGCAGCTTCACAGGGTTTGATTCACCCCTCCACTTT,few,.,TRBV5-1,TRBJ1-6,14
CASSPGDRAQPQHF,TGTGCCAGCTCGCCAGGGGACAGGGCTCAGCCCCAGCATTTT,.,TRBD1,TRBV18,TRBJ1-5,14
CASSWGGLGDTQYF,TGCGCCAGCAGCTGGGGAGGGCTCGGAGATACGCAGTATTTT,.,TRBD2,TRBV5-1,TRBJ2-3,14
CASSFSSFATGELFF,TGTGCCAGCAGTTTCTCGAGTTTCGCCACCGGGGAGCTGTTTTTT,.,.,TRBV6-5,TRBJ2-2,15
CASSQAGTSGTVEQFF,TGTGCCAGCAGCCAAGCCGGGACTAGCGGAACGGTTGAGCAGTTCTTC,few,TRBD2,TRBV3-1,TRBJ2-1,16
CSASIRQGETDTQYF,TGCAGTGCTAGCATCAGGCAGGGGGAGACAGATACGCAGTATTTT,once,TRBD1,TRBV20-1,TRBJ2-3,15